Sequencing of this T cell receptor beta chain was carried out in a study of T cell responses to AZD1222 COVID-19 vaccine. Clones were sequenced by immunoSEQ multiplex PCR, and TCRdb holds only the in-frame ones, with some missing. The sample lists 95,000 to 100,000 clones, 90% seen once, with 1% to 1.5% in the top ten. This CDR3 spans 15 amino acids. Trimming left V 8 bases short and J 0 bases short, with 14 bases between. CDR1 is SNHLY and CDR2 is FYNNEI in the germline V gene. The receptor was derived from an adult in good health. V usage is TRBV2 and J usage is TRBJ1-3, with D perhaps TRBD1 (5 bases). The input for sequencing was peripheral blood, taken on day 0 of AZD1222 vaccination. The CDR3 nucleotides read TGTGCCAGCGGGGCACAGGTCAACTCTGGAAACACCATATATTTT. It codes for CASGAQVNSGNTIYF.